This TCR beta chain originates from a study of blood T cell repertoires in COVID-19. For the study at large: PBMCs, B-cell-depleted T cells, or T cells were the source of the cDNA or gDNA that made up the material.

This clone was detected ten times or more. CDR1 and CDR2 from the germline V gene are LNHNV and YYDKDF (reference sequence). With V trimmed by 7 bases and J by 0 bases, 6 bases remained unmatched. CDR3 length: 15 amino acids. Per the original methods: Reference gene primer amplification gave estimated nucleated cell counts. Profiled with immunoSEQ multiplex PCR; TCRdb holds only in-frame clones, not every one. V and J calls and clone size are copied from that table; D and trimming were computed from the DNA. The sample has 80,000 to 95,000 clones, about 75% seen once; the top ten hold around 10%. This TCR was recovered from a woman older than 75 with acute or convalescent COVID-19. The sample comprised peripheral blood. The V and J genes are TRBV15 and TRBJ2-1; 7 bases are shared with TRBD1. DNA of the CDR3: TGTGCCACCACCGGCCAGGGGGACTCCTACAATGAGCAGTTCTTC. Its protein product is CATTGQGDSYNEQFF. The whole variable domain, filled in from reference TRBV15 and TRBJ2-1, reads DAMVIQNPRYQVTQFGKPVTLSCSQTLNHNVMYWYQQKSSQAPKLLFHYYDKDFNNEADTPDNFQSRRPNTSFCFLDIRSPGLGDTAMYLCATTGQGDSYNEQFFGPGTRLTVL.